This T cell receptor beta chain was captured in a study of neoadjuvant anti-PD-1 for oral cavity cancer. The wider study: Most patients had three to four biweekly doses of 3 mg/kg nivolumab before resection. Patients without progression received a fourth nivolumab dose around day 43, then surgical resection on days 50-56.

Trimming pared 8 bases from V and 0 bases from J, leaving 11 bases between. Germline CDR1 is MDHEN and CDR2 is SYDVKM. The CDR3 loop spans 14 amino acids. Regarding this clone: Its target is unknown.

Cohort: HPV-negative, locally advanced oral cavity squamous cell carcinoma patients. Study outcomes and limitations: Greater tumor shrinkage accompanied bigger post-treatment sizes of preexisting clones.

The data were produced by immunoSEQ multiplex PCR, yet TCRdb's version contains in-frame clones alone and is incomplete. The sample holds 4,000 to 6,000 clones, 58% seen once. The TCR comes from a person aged 35 to 85 with oral cavity squamous cell carcinoma. The material sequenced was tumor tissue, taken before nivolumab (anti-PD-1) treatment. V gene TRBV28 combines with J gene TRBJ2-1; perhaps TRBD1 as D (6 bases). CDR3 region: CASEGQSSYNEQFF. CDR3 coding DNA: TGTGCCAGCGAAGGACAGAGCTCCTACAATGAGCAGTTCTTC.